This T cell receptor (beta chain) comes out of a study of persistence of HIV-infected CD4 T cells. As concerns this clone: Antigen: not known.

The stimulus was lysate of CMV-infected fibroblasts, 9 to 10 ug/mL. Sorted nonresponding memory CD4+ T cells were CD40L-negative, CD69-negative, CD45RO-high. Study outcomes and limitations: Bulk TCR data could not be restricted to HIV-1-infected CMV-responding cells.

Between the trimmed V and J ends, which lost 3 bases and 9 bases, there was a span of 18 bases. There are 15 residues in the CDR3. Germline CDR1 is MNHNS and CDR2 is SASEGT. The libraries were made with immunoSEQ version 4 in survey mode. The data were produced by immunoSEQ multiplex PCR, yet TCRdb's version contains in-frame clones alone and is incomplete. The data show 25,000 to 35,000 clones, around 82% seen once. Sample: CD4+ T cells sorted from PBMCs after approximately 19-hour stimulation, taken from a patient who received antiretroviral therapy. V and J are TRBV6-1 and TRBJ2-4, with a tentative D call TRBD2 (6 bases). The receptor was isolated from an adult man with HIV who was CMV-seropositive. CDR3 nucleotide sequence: TGTGCCAGCAGTGACCCACTTACTAGCAATGCCATTCAGTACTTC. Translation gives CASSDPLTSNAIQYF.